This T cell receptor (beta chain) was captured in a study of T cell responses to AZD1222 COVID-19 vaccine. Study in general: Doses given second, at about 4 or about 12 weeks, were pooled. Study findings and constraints: The donors showed a predominance of white British ancestry and of females, with possible underestimation of clonal diversity. Vaccine-associated CD4 TCRs spanned spike, dominant at 160-218 and 743-854.

For this clone: The antigen remains unidentified.

Trimming removed 4 bases from V and 2 bases from J; junction bases left unmatched: 8. Germline V gene data show CDR1 as SGHTA and CDR2 as FQGNSA. The CDR3 covers 16 residues. TCRdb keeps only in-frame clones here, not all; method: immunoSEQ multiplex PCR. Of 90,000 to 150,000 clones detected, about 88% appear once; the ten largest clones hold 2% to 2.5%. The sequences come from peripheral blood, collected on day 0 of AZD1222 vaccination. The TCR was taken from an adult in good health. The chain uses TRBV7-2 and TRBJ2-3; 8 bases align to TRBD2. CDR3 residues: CASSWGLGGFTDTQYF. The CDR3 DNA reads TGTGCCAGCAGCTGGGGACTAGGAGGGTTCACAGATACGCAGTATTTT.